The 32 T cell receptor beta chains listed next were all sequenced from one sample in a study of molecular identifiers for immune sequencing clone quantification. One entry per CDR3 protein, called by TCRdb with MiXCR from the PCR reads. Of 88,000 or so distinct CDR3 sequences listed, around 23% were seen once; the top ten hold about 1%. Sequencing was performed on naive CD8+ T cells from blood, with Jurkat cell RNA spiked in. Described subset: FACS-sorted CD8+CD4-CCR7+CD45RA+ naive T cells. All receptors derive from a human donor in good health. Some libraries in this study had Jurkat cell RNA spiked in.

Of note for this clonotype: With a much larger clone just one base away, this may be a read error. The chain recombines TRBV7-2 with TRBJ1-1, with 8 bases lining up with TRBD1. This CDR3 has 18 amino acids. The V gene end was trimmed by 5 bases and the J gene end by 2 bases; junction bases not matched to a gene: 16. Germline loops: CDR1 SGHTA, CDR2 FQGNSA. The CDR3 is CASSIDLVGQVANTEAFF. CDR3 DNA sequence: TGTGCCAGCAGCATCGACCTGGTGGGACAGGTGGCCAACACTGAAGCTTTCTTT. The entire variable domain, with the rest obtained from reference TRBV7-2 and TRBJ1-1, is as follows: GAGVSQSPSNKVTEKGKDVELRCDPISGHTALYWYRQSLGQGLEFLIYFQGNSAPDKSGLPSDRFSAERTGGSVSTLTIQRTQQEDSAVYLCASSIDLVGQVANTEAFFGQGTRLTVV.

The CDR3 sequence: CSARDKDRVGTQYF. For the CDR3, the DNA is TGCAGTGCTAGAGATAAGGACAGGGTGGGGACCCAGTACTTC. The chain couples TRBV20-1 to TRBJ2-5, with TRBD1 matching over 8 bases. The germline V gene encodes CDR1 DFQATT and CDR2 SNEGSKA (reference sequence). The V and J ends lost 0 bases and 7 bases, in that order; junction bases with no gene match: 7. This CDR3 is built from 14 residues.

Turning to this clonotype: A much larger clone is a single base away; this may be a read error. The CDR3 nucleotides are TGCCGCGTTGTAGGGGGCTCCTACGAGCAGTACTTC. It specifies CRVVGGSYEQYF. This chain joins TRBV29-1 and TRBJ2-7, with a weak D call TRBD1 (6 bases). Germline V gives CDR1 SQVTM, CDR2 ANQGSEA. The CDR3 length is 12 residues.

This clonotype was seen at least ten times. The chain links TRBV7-9 to TRBJ2-7; a possible D gene is TRBD1 (6 bases). Germline CDR1 reads SEHNR; CDR2 reads FQNEAQ (reference sequence). V was trimmed by 4 bases and J by 1 base, leaving 11 bases between them. The CDR3 is 14 amino acids. CDR3 sequence reads: CASSSGTTSYEQYF. DNA of the CDR3: TGTGCCAGCAGCTCGGGGACAACATCCTACGAGCAGTACTTC.

In its sample, this clonotype was seen many times. This sequence joins TRBV4-1 and TRBJ2-7; a possible D gene is TRBD2 (5 bases). V shed 1 base and J shed 3 bases, with 7 bases lying between them. This CDR3 region has 13 residues. Germline values: CDR1 MGHRA, CDR2 YSYEKL. DNA for the CDR3: TGCGCCAGCAGCCAAGGGGAGCGCTACGAGCAGTACTTC. Its protein product is CASSQGERYEQYF.

This chain joins TRBV7-9 and TRBJ2-7; D is unclear. Germline V CDR1 and CDR2: SEHNR, FQNEAQ (reference sequence). Trimming shortened V by 4 bases and J by 1 base, and 14 bases separated the two germline ends. The CDR3 length is 15 residues. The CDR3 region has the DNA TGTGCCAGCAGCTCCCCCCAGACACATTCCTACGAGCAGTACTTC. Translating it yields CASSSPQTHSYEQYF.

The sample holds a few counts of this clonotype. V and J are TRBV7-9 and TRBJ2-2; 9 bases agree with TRBD2. J gave up 6 bases and V 3 bases, and 8 bases lay outside the gene matches. In germline, CDR1 is SEHNR, CDR2 FQNEAQ (reference sequence). The CDR3 contains 16 residues. CDR3: CASSFSSSGIAGELFF. The CDR3 region has the DNA TGTGCCAGCAGCTTTTCGTCTAGCGGGATCGCCGGGGAGCTGTTTTTT.

About this clonotype itself: This may be a read error, as it is one base from a much larger clone. CDR3 in amino acids: CASSPSGTSFSIDTQYF. Here the CDR3 DNA reads TGTGCCAGCAGCCCTAGCGGGACCTCCTTTAGCATAGATACGCAGTATTTT. The chain links TRBV7-9 to TRBJ2-3, with 9 positions matching TRBD2. The CDR3 spans 17 residues. Germline CDR1 SEHNR, CDR2 FQNEAQ (reference sequence).

In regard to this clonotype: This sequence may be a read error, since a much larger clone differs from it by one base. This sequence joins TRBV7-9 and TRBJ2-5, with 11 bases fitting TRBD2. The CDR3 is 16 residues long. Germline V gene lookup returns CDR1 SEHNR and CDR2 FQNEAQ (reference sequence). CDR3 loop: CASSLWTSGSPWAQHF. The CDR3 region has the DNA TGTGCCAGCAGCTTATGGACTAGCGGGTCCCCTTGGGCCCAGCACTTC. Complete variable domain (other parts from reference TRBV7-9 and TRBJ2-5): DTGVSQNPRHKITKRGQNVTFRCDPISEHNRLYWYRQTLGQGPEFLTYFQNEAQLEKSRLLSDRFSAERPKGSFSTLEIQRTEQGDSAMYLCASSLWTSGSPWAQHFGPGTRLLVL.

This clonotype was seen at least ten times. The chain has TRBV7-9 and TRBJ2-3, with unresolved D. This CDR3 is 13 amino acids long. In germline, CDR1 is SEHNR, CDR2 FQNEAQ (reference sequence). V lost 2 bases to trimming and J lost 1 base, with 4 bases between them. The DNA of the CDR3 is TGTGCCAGCAGCTTACAGGGCACAGATACGCAGTATTTT. It is translated as CASSLQGTDTQYF.

The sample holds a few counts of this clonotype. The chain uses TRBV6-2 or TRBV6-3 and TRBJ2-7; D is perhaps TRBD1 (5 bases). V lost 8 bases, J lost 2 bases, and 13 bases lay in between. This CDR3 has 13 residues. Germline V gene sequence: CDR1 MNHEY, CDR2 SVGEGT. The CDR3, as DNA: TGTGCCAGCTCTCATGGGGCCACCTACGAGCAGTACTTC. This encodes CASSHGATYEQYF.

J is TRBJ2-1 and V is TRBV20-1, with 7 bases that match TRBD2. J lost 2 bases, V lost 2 bases, and 18 bases had no gene match. Germline lookup yields CDR1 DFQATT and CDR2 SNEGSKA (reference sequence). There are 19 residues in the CDR3. The CDR3 spells CSARQILRGAGDTYNEQFF. The CDR3 nucleotides are TGCAGTGCTAGACAAATCCTCCGAGGGGCGGGGGATACCTACAATGAGCAGTTCTTC.

The chain uses TRBV7-9 and TRBJ2-7; no definite D call. Germline values: CDR1 SEHNR, CDR2 FQNEAQ (reference sequence). The CDR3 consists of 12 residues. V lost 5 bases and J 3 bases, leaving 8 bases between the germline ends. CDR3 in DNA: TGTGCCAGCAGCCCAGCTCGCTACGAGCAGTACTTC. Translation: CASSPARYEQYF.

This clonotype was seen only a few times. J is TRBJ2-5 and V is TRBV5-6; TRBD2 matches 8 bases. This CDR3 comprises 14 residues. J lost 1 base, V lost 4 bases, and 3 bases had no gene match. Germline assignment: CDR1 SGHDT and CDR2 YYEEEE. The DNA for the CDR3 is TGTGCCAGCAGCACGGGGGGGACCCAAGAGACCCAGTACTTC. It translates to CASSTGGTQETQYF.

This clonotype occurred once. V gene TRBV14 combines with J gene TRBJ2-7; D possibly corresponds to TRBD2 (6 bases). The CDR3 consists of 14 residues. The V gene lost 6 bases and the J gene lost 2 bases, with 14 bases spanning the gap. Per germline, CDR1 SGHDN and CDR2 FVKESK. DNA for the CDR3: TGTGCCAGCAGTCCCGGGAGCAGCCCCTACGAGCAGTACTTC. Its protein product is CASSPGSSPYEQYF.

At least ten counts were recorded for this clonotype. This chain links TRBV3-1 with TRBJ2-2; D remains unclear. The CDR3 consists of 16 residues. V gave up 0 bases and J gave up 3 bases, with 11 bases separating them. Per germline, CDR1 LGHDT and CDR2 YNNKEL (reference sequence). The CDR3: CASSQDIGPYTGELFF. The DNA of the CDR3 is TGTGCCAGCAGCCAAGATATCGGACCGTACACCGGGGAGCTGTTTTTT. Supplemented by reference TRBV3-1 and TRBJ2-2, the full variable domain reads DTAVSQTPKYLVTQMGNDKSIKCEQNLGHDTMYWYKQDSKKFLKIMFSYNNKELIINETVPNRFSPKSPDKAHLNLHINSLELGDSAVYFCASSQDIGPYTGELFFGEGSRLTVL.

Comment on this clonotype: Sequence at one end of the junction differs from germline and may be a read error. The V and J genes are TRBV5-1 and TRBJ2-3, with D perhaps assigned TRBD1 or TRBD2 (6 bases each). The CDR3 runs 12 residues. Germline V gene sequence: CDR1 SGHRS, CDR2 YFSETQ. The CDR3 DNA reads as TGCGCCAGCAGCCCGGGGGCAGATACGCAGTGTTTT. Translating it yields CASSPGADTQCF.

At least ten counts were recorded for this clonotype. This rearrangement joins TRBV5-1 to TRBJ2-5; possibly TRBD1 for D (5 bases). In germline, CDR1 is SGHRS, CDR2 YFSETQ. The CDR3 loop spans 15 amino acids. V lost 0 bases, J lost 2 bases, and 11 bases lay in between. CDR3 nucleotide sequence: TGCGCCAGCAGCTTGGCGGGCAGGGCTCAAGAGACCCAGTACTTC. Its protein product is CASSLAGRAQETQYF.

This clonotype came up once. Possible read error: a much larger clone is one base away. V gene TRBV7-9 combines with J gene TRBJ1-3; D is perhaps TRBD1 (6 bases). The CDR3 covers 15 residues. Germline values: CDR1 SEHNR, CDR2 FQNEAQ (reference sequence). The CDR3 region has the DNA TGTGCCAGCAGCCCGGGACACCACTCTGGAAACACCATATGTTTT. Residues: CASSPGHHSGNTICF.

On this clonotype itself: This may be a read error, as it is one base from a much larger clone. CDR3 residues: CASSVADRPSSPLHF. Written as DNA, the CDR3 is TGTGCCAGCAGCGTAGCGGACAGGCCAAGTTCACCCCTCCACTTT. The chain combines TRBV9 with TRBJ1-6; 7 nucleotides line up with TRBD1. V shed 0 bases, J shed 9 bases, and the junction held 6 bases outside the gene matches. Germline assignment: CDR1 SGDLS and CDR2 YYNGEE. The CDR3 is made up of 15 amino acids.

This clonotype was seen ten or more times. This chain connects TRBV7-8 to TRBJ2-5; D gene unclear. The germline CDR1 and CDR2 sequences are SGHVS and FQNEAQ. V was pared by 1 base and J by 0 bases, with 12 bases between. The CDR3 loop spans 16 amino acids. CDR3 protein: CASSLGSAFYQETQYF. The CDR3 nucleotides read TGTGCCAGCAGCTTAGGGTCAGCTTTTTACCAAGAGACCCAGTACTTC.

In this sample, this clonotype turned up many times. The chain joins TRBV29-1 to TRBJ1-1, with 8 bases that match TRBD1. V lost 6 bases and J lost 3; bases outside the gene matches: 0. This CDR3 spans 11 amino acids. The germline V gene encodes CDR1 SQVTM and CDR2 ANQGSEA. The CDR3 region has the DNA TGCAGCGTACAGGGGGACACTGAAGCTTTCTTT. Its protein is CSVQGDTEAFF.

In this sample, this clonotype turned up many times. J is TRBJ2-3 and V is TRBV27, with 11 bases fitting TRBD2. Germline V CDR1 and CDR2: MNHEY, SMNVEV (reference sequence). This CDR3 is 16 amino acids long. J lost 5 bases, V lost 3 bases, and 7 bases had no gene match. The CDR3 loop reads CASSFLEGLAGDTQYF. CDR3 nucleotides: TGTGCCAGCAGTTTCTTAGAAGGACTAGCGGGAGATACGCAGTATTTT.

In this sample, this clonotype turned up a few times. The CDR3 region is CASSQTGQGRQPQHF. Here the CDR3 DNA reads TGTGCCAGCAGCCAAACGGGGCAGGGGCGTCAGCCCCAGCATTTT. The genes are TRBV28 and TRBJ1-5; perhaps TRBD1 as D (6 bases). Germline values: CDR1 MDHEN, CDR2 SYDVKM. The CDR3 has 15 residues. The V end lost 6 bases, the J end lost 6 bases, and 18 bases lay between the germline ends.

This clonotype was found many times. The gene calls are TRBV4-1 and TRBJ1-5, with D unresolved. Per germline, CDR1 MGHRA and CDR2 YSYEKL. Trimming removed 0 bases from V and 10 bases from J, with 7 bases in between. This CDR3 is built from 12 residues. In DNA, the CDR3 is TGCGCCAGCAGCCAAGATTTAGGACCCCAGCATTTT. This encodes CASSQDLGPQHF.

This clonotype was seen a handful of times. The chain carries TRBV20-1 and TRBJ2-1; D gene uncertain. CDR1 and CDR2 from the germline V gene are DFQATT and SNEGSKA (reference sequence). The V end was cut by 0 bases, the J end by 0 bases, with 9 bases between. There are 15 residues in the CDR3. The CDR3 is CSARDGDGSYNEQFF. In DNA form, the CDR3 reads TGCAGTGCTAGAGACGGTGACGGCTCCTACAATGAGCAGTTCTTC.

The rearrangement uses TRBV2 and TRBJ2-7; D might be TRBD2 (5 bases). Trimming left V 7 bases short and J 3 bases short, with 10 bases between. CDR1 is SNHLY and CDR2 is FYNNEI in the germline V gene. This CDR3 region has 12 residues. CDR3 residues: CASKEGFYEQYF. The CDR3 DNA reads TGTGCCAGCAAAGAGGGATTCTACGAGCAGTACTTC.

This clonotype has a count of ten or more. The CDR3 sequence: CASSPITSGSHEQYF. CDR3 coding DNA: TGTGCCAGCAGTCCGATTACTAGCGGGAGCCACGAGCAGTACTTC. The chain employs TRBV28 and TRBJ2-7; TRBD2 agrees at 11 bases. J gave up 5 bases and V 5 bases, and 8 bases lay outside the gene matches. This CDR3 contains 15 residues. The germline V gene has CDR1 MDHEN and CDR2 SYDVKM.

In this sample, this clonotype turned up many times. The chain couples TRBV12-3 or TRBV12-4 to TRBJ2-7; tentative D call: TRBD1 (6 bases). The CDR3 extends over 13 amino acids. V lost 3 bases, J lost 2 bases, and 8 bases lay in between. The CDR3 loop reads CASSLQGTYEQYF. For the CDR3, the DNA is TGTGCCAGCAGTTTGCAGGGGACCTACGAGCAGTACTTC.

Ten or more counts support this clonotype. This chain links TRBV15 with TRBJ2-7; TRBD1 is a possible D gene (5 bases). The CDR3 contains 13 residues. V dropped 4 bases and J dropped 2 bases, with 9 bases sitting between them. The germline V gene has CDR1 LNHNV and CDR2 YYDKDF (reference sequence). Written as DNA, the CDR3 is TGTGCCACCAGCACAGGACAAGCCTACGAGCAGTACTTC. As protein: CATSTGQAYEQYF.

Comments on this clonotype: One end of the junction fails to match germline, which may point to a read error. The V call is TRBV5-3, the J call TRBJ1-1; no definite D call. TRBV5-3 is an ORF, with its function uncertain. This CDR3 region has 16 residues. CDR3 in DNA: TGTGCCAGCAGCTTGAGTAGGGAAACCTGGAACACTGAAGCTTTCTTT. As protein: CASSLSRETWNTEAFF.

This clonotype is a singleton in its sample. The junction departs from the called germline gene at one end, perhaps through a read error. The chain uses TRBV12-5 and TRBJ2-7, with TRBD2 matching over 7 bases. The germline V gene has CDR1 LGHNT and CDR2 FRNRAP. The CDR3 spans 15 residues. The DNA for the CDR3 is TGTGCTAGCGGTTTCGATCTCGGGACTATCTACGAGCAGTACTTC. Amino acids: CASGFDLGTIYEQYF.